This section outlines one TCR beta chain sequence together with its context. The sample comes from a study of cytomegalovirus exposure and HLA in healthy donors. PCR amplification relied on 60 Vbeta primers (plus 13 Jbeta primers). Libraries were prepared by immunoSEQ multiplex PCR; TCRdb keeps only in-frame clonotypes and omits some of them. Among 33,000 or so clones listed, 90% were seen once. Per germline, CDR1 SGHTA and CDR2 FQGTGA. V lost 5 bases and J lost 4, with 8 bases in between. The CDR3 has 13 amino acids. The chain links TRBV7-3 to TRBJ2-2, with D possibly TRBD2 on 5 matching bases. Sample: PBMCs. This receptor was obtained from a woman aged 18-35 years in good health and CMV-seronegative. CDR3 region: CASSPRGTGELFF. In DNA, the CDR3 is TGTGCCAGCAGCCCCCGGGGCACCGGGGAGCTGTTTTTT. Variable domain in full (rest from reference TRBV7-3 and TRBJ2-2): GAGVSQTPSNKVTEKGKYVELRCDPISGHTALYWYRQSLGQGPEFLIYFQGTGAADDSGLPNDRFFAVRPEGSVSTLKIQRTERGDSAVYLCASSPRGTGELFFGEGSRLTVL.